These 17 T cell receptor beta chains came from one sample sequenced in a study of blood T cell repertoires in COVID-19. Libraries were prepared by immunoSEQ multiplex PCR; TCRdb keeps only in-frame clonotypes and omits some of them. This table has 110,000 to 150,000 clones, roughly 84% appearing once. Sequencing was performed on peripheral blood. The source is a woman aged 60 to 75 with acute or convalescent COVID-19.

This chain links TRBV9 with TRBJ2-7, with 14 nucleotides matching TRBD2. The germline V gene has CDR1 SGDLS and CDR2 YYNGEE. CDR3 length equals 19 residues. The V gene end was trimmed by 1 base and the J gene end by 2 bases; junction bases not matched to a gene: 11. CDR3 in DNA: TGTGCCAGCAGCGTAAGGACTAGCGGGGGGCATAAAACCCCCTACGAGCAGTACTTC. Protein sequence: CASSVRTSGGHKTPYEQYF.

The chain recombines TRBV10-1 with TRBJ1-1; tentatively, D is TRBD1 (6 bases). CDR1 and CDR2 from the germline V gene are WNHNN and SYGVQD (reference sequence). There are 13 residues in the CDR3. V shed 6 bases and J shed 5 bases, with 13 bases lying between them. CDR3 nucleotide sequence: TGCGCCAGCAGCGTAACTCAGGGGACTGAAGCTTTCTTT. Protein sequence: CASSVTQGTEAFF.

V and J are TRBV11-2 and TRBJ2-1; 11 nucleotides agree with TRBD2. V was pared by 4 bases and J by 9 bases, with 8 bases of the junction left unmatched. Germline-derived CDR1 and CDR2 are SGHAT and FQNNGV. The length of the CDR3 is 15 residues. The CDR3 region is CASSSTSGGRIEQFF. The CDR3 region has the DNA TGTGCCAGCAGCTCAACTAGCGGGGGACGTATTGAGCAGTTCTTC.

The V call is TRBV6-6, the J call TRBJ1-3; 8 nucleotides match TRBD1. The germline gives CDR1 MNHNY, CDR2 SVGAGI (reference sequence). This CDR3 spans 15 amino acids. V was pared by 2 bases and J by 2 bases, with 2 bases of the junction left unmatched. CDR3: CASSYPQGAGNTIYF. The CDR3 nucleotides read TGTGCCAGCAGTTACCCACAGGGGGCTGGAAACACCATATATTTT.

Notes on this clone: Additional DNA sequences in this sample encode the identical CDR3. V is TRBV7-9 and J is TRBJ2-3; D gene ambiguous. V lost 4 bases and J 0 bases, leaving 8 bases between the germline ends. The germline gives CDR1 SEHNR, CDR2 FQNEAQ (reference sequence). The CDR3 sequence is 14 residues long. CDR3 nucleotide sequence: TGTGCCAGCAGCTCTACCGGGAGCACAGATACGCAGTATTTT. This codes for CASSSTGSTDTQYF.

The sample holds a few counts of this clone. This chain connects TRBV4-1 to TRBJ2-7; possibly TRBD1 for D (5 bases). CDR1 is MGHRA and CDR2 is YSYEKL in the germline V gene. The CDR3 has 18 residues. The V gene lost 0 bases and the J gene lost 0 bases, with 18 bases spanning the gap. Written as DNA, the CDR3 is TGCGCCAGCAGCCAAGAGGAAGAAAGGGGCTCTGTCTCCTACGAGCAGTACTTC. It is translated as CASSQEEERGSVSYEQYF.

The chain has TRBV9 and TRBJ2-1, with 11 bases lining up with TRBD2. The CDR3 extends over 16 amino acids. J was trimmed by 4 bases and V by 4 bases; bases with no gene match: 7. From germline, CDR1 is SGDLS and CDR2 YYNGEE. The CDR3 reads CASSPPLAGGYNEQFF. CDR3 sequence (DNA): TGTGCCAGCAGCCCCCCGCTAGCGGGGGGATACAATGAGCAGTTCTTC.

V is TRBV14 and J is TRBJ2-7; D not resolved. Deletions cut 4 bases from V and 2 bases from J, with 3 bases between. This CDR3 contains 11 residues. Germline V gene sequence: CDR1 SGHDN, CDR2 FVKESK. CDR3 in DNA: TGTGCCAGCAGCCTAACCTACGAGCAGTACTTC. Its translation is CASSLTYEQYF. The whole variable domain, remainder taken from reference TRBV14 and TRBJ2-7, is EAGVTQFPSHSVIEKGQTVTLRCDPISGHDNLYWYRRVMGKEIKFLLHFVKESKQDESGMPNNRFLAERTGGTYSTLKVQPAELEDSGVYFCASSLTYEQYFGPGTRLTVT.

This clone was detected only once. The chain combines TRBV29-1 with TRBJ1-2; tentatively, D is TRBD1 (5 bases). Germline-derived CDR1 and CDR2 are SQVTM and ANQGSEA. The CDR3 is 16 amino acids. V lost 0 bases, J lost 3 bases, and 17 bases lay in between. In DNA, the CDR3 is TGCAGCGTTGAAGACCCACAGCGGGGGGATTACTATGGCTACACCTTC. Encoded protein: CSVEDPQRGDYYGYTF.

This chain uses TRBV5-6 with TRBJ1-5, with TRBD1 as a possible D gene (6 bases). CDR1 is SGHDT, CDR2 YYEEEE, per germline. The CDR3 loop spans 14 amino acids. Between the trimmed V and J ends, which lost 3 bases and 4 bases, there was a span of 11 bases. CDR3 bases: TGTGCCAGCAGCTACCGGGACACGAATCAGCCCCAGCATTTT. This encodes CASSYRDTNQPQHF.

The J gene is TRBJ2-2, the V gene TRBV30, with D possibly matching TRBD2 (5 bases). The V gene's germline CDR1 is GTSNPN and CDR2 SVGIG (reference sequence). This CDR3 comprises 15 residues. Trimming removed 2 bases from V and 0 bases from J, with 10 bases in between. The CDR3 DNA reads as TGTGCCTGGAGTAAGAGGAGGTCGAACACCGGGGAGCTGTTTTTT. Protein product: CAWSKRRSNTGELFF.

V gene TRBV7-9 combines with J gene TRBJ2-4; no clear D. V lost 4 bases, J lost 1 base, and 14 bases lay in between. From germline, CDR1 is SEHNR and CDR2 FQNEAQ (reference sequence). The CDR3 contains 16 residues. CDR3 sequence (DNA): TGTGCCAGCAGCTCACAGAAACCCGCTGCCAAAAACATTCAGTACTTC. Its protein is CASSSQKPAAKNIQYF.

This chain connects TRBV10-3 to TRBJ1-2, with 10 bases identical to TRBD1. Germline CDR1 reads ENHRY; CDR2 reads SYGVKD. This CDR3 comprises 18 residues. Unmatched junction bases numbered 7, after V lost 0 bases and J lost 0 bases. CDR3 sequence: CAISESRQGARSNYGYTF. In DNA, the CDR3 is TGTGCCATCAGTGAGTCCCGACAGGGGGCGAGGTCTAACTATGGCTACACCTTC.

The rearrangement uses TRBV27 and TRBJ2-7; D not resolved. The germline gives CDR1 MNHEY, CDR2 SMNVEV (reference sequence). The CDR3 length is 15 residues. Trimming took 5 bases from V and 2 from J, leaving 16 bases between them. CDR3 sequence (DNA): TGTGCCAGCAGTCATACCCTGAAACGCGCCTACGAGCAGTACTTC. Protein sequence: CASSHTLKRAYEQYF.

This rearrangement joins TRBV5-4 to TRBJ1-1, with 8 positions matching TRBD1. The CDR3 is made up of 15 amino acids. Germline V gene lookup returns CDR1 SGHNT and CDR2 YYREEE (reference sequence). Trimming took 2 bases from V and 5 from J; bases not matched to a gene: 8. In DNA, the CDR3 is TGTGCCAGCAGCTTAGGGACAGGATTGGGAACTGAAGCTTTCTTT. Translated: CASSLGTGLGTEAFF.

The chain carries TRBV2 and TRBJ2-7; D unresolved. CDR3 length: 14 amino acids. V was clipped by 6 bases and J by 1 base, with 13 bases between them. Germline V lookup: CDR1 SNHLY, CDR2 FYNNEI. The DNA for the CDR3 is TGTGCCAGCAGGGCAGGAACTTGGTCCTACGAGCAGTACTTC. It specifies CASRAGTWSYEQYF. The full variable domain, rest sourced from reference TRBV2 and TRBJ2-7, is EPEVTQTPSHQVTQMGQEVILRCVPISNHLYFYWYRQILGQKVEFLVSFYNNEISEKSEIFDDQFSVERPDGSNFTLKIRSTKLEDSAMYFCASRAGTWSYEQYFGPGTRLTVT.

The J gene is TRBJ2-2, the V gene TRBV5-5; D unresolved. CDR1 is SGHKS, CDR2 YYEKEE, per germline (reference sequence). There are 17 residues in the CDR3. Trimming removed 2 bases from V and 4 bases from J, with 18 bases in between. CDR3 nucleotides: TGTGCCAGCAGCTTATTCCGATTGGGCAGGTCCACCGGGGAGCTGTTTTTT. This gives the protein CASSLFRLGRSTGELFF.